The 11 T cell receptor beta chains below come from one sample, sequenced in a study of T cells in Graves' hyperthyroidism and ophthalmopathy. Amplification targeted TCR beta CDR3 regions from RNA transcripts. TCR CDR3 underwent first-round RT-PCR with the HTBI primer set. A single record per CDR3 protein comes from TCRdb applying MiXCR to the multiplex PCR reads. The table lists about 350,000 distinct CDR3 sequences, over 11% of them singletons, with around 23% in the top ten. Sequenced: blood. The receptors shown here come from a woman aged 30 to 39 with Graves' hyperthyroidism.

This clonotype was picked up many times. The rearrangement joins TRBV28 to TRBJ1-5; maybe TRBD1 (5 bases). This CDR3 has 15 amino acids. Germline-derived CDR1 and CDR2 are MDHEN and SYDVKM. V was shortened by 5 bases and J by 3 bases, with 14 bases between the two germline ends. For the CDR3, the DNA is TGTGCCAGCAGTCCATCACAGGCGCTCAATCAGCCCCAGCATTTT. Residues: CASSPSQALNQPQHF.

This clonotype appeared many times. The chain joins TRBV7-9 to TRBJ2-7; TRBD2 matches 12 bases. The ends lost 5 bases at V and 3 bases at J; junction bases unmatched: 5. The germline V gene has CDR1 SEHNR and CDR2 FQNEAQ (reference sequence). This CDR3 region has 15 residues. The CDR3 bases are TGTGCCAGCAGCAGAGGACTAGCGGGGATCTACGAGCAGTACTTC. Its translation is CASSRGLAGIYEQYF.

This clonotype was counted between two and nine times. The chain joins TRBV4-1 to TRBJ1-5; 7 bases line up with TRBD1. The CDR3 runs 16 residues. CDR1 is MGHRA, CDR2 YSYEKL, per germline. V trimming: 3 bases; J trimming: 1 base; junction bases outside the gene matches: 6. In DNA, the CDR3 is TGCGCCAGCAGCCAGCGACAGGGATTGAGCAATCAGCCCCAGCATTTT. Its protein is CASSQRQGLSNQPQHF.

The chain is built from TRBV24-1 and TRBJ2-1; D remains ambiguous. Germline CDR1 and CDR2: KGHDR and SFDVKD. V was clipped by 3 bases and J by 2 bases, with 13 bases between them. The CDR3 is made up of 16 amino acids. In nucleotides, the CDR3 is TGTGCCACCAGTGATCCGAATGGTGCGGCCTACAATGAGCAGTTCTTC. Translation gives CATSDPNGAAYNEQFF.

The chain has TRBV3-1 and TRBJ2-7; 13 bases are shared with TRBD2. Germline loops: CDR1 LGHDT, CDR2 YNNKEL (reference sequence). The CDR3 contains 17 residues. J lost 2 bases, V lost 1 base, and 5 bases had no gene match. In nucleotides, the CDR3 is TGTGCCAGCAGCCAAGGTGGGACTAGCGGGAATGCCTACGAGCAGTACTTC. Translated, it gives CASSQGGTSGNAYEQYF.

The rearrangement joins TRBV3-2 to TRBJ2-5; TRBD1 is the table's D call, not checked against the DNA. TRBV3-2 is a documented pseudogene. This CDR3 contains 20 residues. CDR3 nucleotides: TGTGCCAGGCCACCGGGACCTCCGGGACCACTGGAACCGGGCAGAGAGACCCAGTACTTC. Its translation is CARPPGPPGPLEPGRETQYF.

The chain couples TRBV3-1 to TRBJ1-1, with D hard to call. The V end was cut by 5 bases, the J end by 3 bases, with 16 bases between. CDR1 is LGHDT, CDR2 YNNKEL, per germline (reference sequence). The CDR3 consists of 15 residues. Here the CDR3 reads CASSSPVQDYTEAFF. The CDR3 DNA sequence: TGTGCCAGCAGCTCGCCCGTCCAGGACTACACTGAAGCTTTCTTT.

This clonotype has at least ten counts. V is TRBV24-1 and J is TRBJ2-5, with 11 bases fitting TRBD1. After removal of 9 bases from V and 4 bases from J, the junction contained 3 bases not matched to a gene. The CDR3 extends over 13 amino acids. Germline V lookup: CDR1 KGHDR, CDR2 SFDVKD. The chain's CDR3 is CATGQGARETQYF. In DNA form, the CDR3 reads TGTGCCACCGGACAGGGGGCGAGAGAGACCCAGTACTTC.

This clonotype was picked up many times. The J gene is TRBJ1-1, the V gene TRBV6-5; perhaps TRBD1 as D (5 bases). The CDR3 covers 15 residues. With 0 bases removed from V and 2 bases from J, the gap between germline ends came to 10 bases. Germline V gene sequence: CDR1 MNHEY, CDR2 SVGAGI. CDR3 loop: CASSYSPTANTEAFF. Here the CDR3 DNA reads TGTGCCAGCAGTTACTCGCCGACAGCTAACACTGAAGCTTTCTTT.

The sample holds many counts of this clonotype. The chain combines TRBV2 with TRBJ2-5; D is perhaps TRBD2 (5 bases). The CDR3 is made up of 14 amino acids. V dropped 6 bases and J dropped 5 bases, with 16 bases sitting between them. Germline CDR1 SNHLY, CDR2 FYNNEI. CDR3 protein: CASRETTREETQYF. In DNA form, the CDR3 reads TGTGCCAGCAGAGAAACAACTAGGGAGGAGACCCAGTACTTC.

The sample holds many counts of this clonotype. The V gene is TRBV7-9, the J gene TRBJ2-5, with 8 bases fitting TRBD2. This CDR3 region has 14 residues. CDR1 is SEHNR, CDR2 FQNEAQ, per germline (reference sequence). V was pared by 5 bases and J by 4 bases, with 6 bases of the junction left unmatched. The CDR3, as DNA: TGTGCCAGCAGCCGAACTAGCGGCGGAGAGACCCAGTACTTC. Its translation: CASSRTSGGETQYF.